This T cell receptor (beta chain) was identified in a study of ipilimumab plus nivolumab after autologous stem cell transplantation. As to this clone: The target antigen is unknown.

Profiled with immunoSEQ multiplex PCR; TCRdb holds only in-frame clones, not every one. The profile shows 6,300 or so clones, approximately 90% of them singletons. Starting 14 to 28 days after autologous transplant, ipilimumab 1 mg/kg was given. Study-wide results and caveats: Authors suggest TCR repertoire, Treg phenotype and gut microbiota support further study.

Deletions cut 7 bases from V and 5 bases from J, with 21 bases between. The length of the CDR3 is 16 residues. CDR1 and CDR2 (germline): MNHNY, SVGAGI (reference sequence). The chain carries TRBV6-6 and TRBJ1-5, with no clear D. Sequenced here: PBMCs, sampled in a trial of ipilimumab plus nivolumab as post-transplant consolidation. The sequence came from a female donor with multiple myeloma. This CDR3 is CASTPSKGSGDQPQHF. The CDR3 region has the DNA TGTGCCAGCACCCCCAGTAAGGGAAGTGGGGATCAGCCCCAGCATTTT.